This passage covers 5 T cell receptor beta chains from one sample sequenced in a study of T cell clones after liver transplantation. The assay was immunoSEQ multiplex PCR, and TCRdb's table has in-frame clones only and misses some. In the table there are roughly 55,000 clones, around 84% of which are singletons. The sequenced sample was CD4+ T cells from blood, obtained before liver transplant. The receptors here all came from a human donor who received a liver transplant.

The chain recombines TRBV19 with TRBJ1-1; D ambiguous. Per germline, CDR1 LNHDA and CDR2 SQIVND (reference sequence). The germline V and J ends were trimmed by 4 bases and 3 bases, with 15 bases remaining between them. The CDR3 contains 15 residues. The CDR3 DNA sequence: TGTGCCAGTAGTACCCACGGGGTTAAGGACACTGAAGCTTTCTTT. Protein sequence: CASSTHGVKDTEAFF.

The V call is TRBV5-1, the J call TRBJ1-1, with D maybe TRBD1 (6 bases). This CDR3 has 13 amino acids. With 0 bases removed from V and 5 bases from J, the gap between germline ends came to 8 bases. In germline, CDR1 is SGHRS, CDR2 YFSETQ. The CDR3 spells CASSLEDRTEAFF. The CDR3 DNA sequence: TGCGCCAGCAGCTTGGAGGACAGAACTGAAGCTTTCTTT.

This chain connects TRBV7-2 to TRBJ1-1, with D maybe TRBD1 (6 bases). Germline V CDR1 and CDR2: SGHTA, FQGNSA. V lost 2 bases, J lost 5 bases, and 15 bases lay in between. This CDR3 spans 15 amino acids. The CDR3 reads CASSLSWTVITEAFF. Here the CDR3 DNA reads TGTGCCAGCAGCTTATCCTGGACAGTAATAACTGAAGCTTTCTTT.

This chain connects TRBV2 to TRBJ2-2; D might be TRBD1 or TRBD2, each matching 5 bases. Looked up from germline, CDR1 is SNHLY and CDR2 is FYNNEI. Deletions cut 6 bases from V and 4 bases from J, with 12 bases between. CDR3 length: 14 amino acids. The CDR3 loop reads CASRSGPPTGELFF. Here the CDR3 DNA reads TGTGCCAGCAGGTCGGGGCCCCCCACCGGGGAGCTGTTTTTT.

This clone occurred once. The CDR3 sequence: CASRDRGREYNEQFF. DNA of the CDR3: TGTGCCAGCAGGGACCGAGGACGGGAGTACAATGAGCAGTTCTTC. The chain carries TRBV2 and TRBJ2-1, with TRBD2 as a possible D gene (6 bases). V was clipped by 6 bases and J by 4 bases, with 16 bases between them. CDR3 length equals 15 residues. In germline, CDR1 is SNHLY, CDR2 FYNNEI.